This T cell receptor beta chain was profiled in a study of blood T cell repertoires in COVID-19. Across the study: The study drew acute and convalescent COVID-19 samples from the United States, Italy and Spain. From T cells, B-cell-depleted T cells, or PBMCs came the material, which was cDNA or gDNA.

Germline V lookup: CDR1 MGHRA, CDR2 YSYEKL. Trimming shortened V by 2 bases and J by 1 base, and 12 bases separated the two germline ends. CDR3 length equals 16 residues. This clone was counted only a few times. Per the original data handling: Cell counts per sample came from amplifying reference gene primers. The protocol was immunoSEQ multiplex PCR, while the TCRdb copy is restricted to in-frame clones and leaves out a portion. The V and J calls and the clone size are those of that table, but D and trimming were determined from the DNA. The sample records roughly 100,000 clones, about 85% being singletons.

Specimen: peripheral blood. The rearrangement uses TRBV4-1 and TRBJ2-1; D unclear. The receptor comes from a man aged 45-65 years in a cohort sampled during active COVID-19. CDR3: CASSQLDILSYNEQFF. The CDR3 nucleotides are TGCGCCAGCAGCCAACTTGACATATTATCCTACAATGAGCAGTTCTTC.